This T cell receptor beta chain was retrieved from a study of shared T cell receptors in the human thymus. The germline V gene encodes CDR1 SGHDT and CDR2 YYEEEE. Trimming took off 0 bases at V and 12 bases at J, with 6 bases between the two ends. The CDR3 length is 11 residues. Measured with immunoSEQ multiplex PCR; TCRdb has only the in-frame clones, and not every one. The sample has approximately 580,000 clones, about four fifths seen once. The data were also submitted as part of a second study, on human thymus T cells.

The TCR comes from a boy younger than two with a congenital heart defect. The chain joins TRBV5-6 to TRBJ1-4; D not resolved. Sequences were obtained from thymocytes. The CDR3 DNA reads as TGTGCCAGCAGCTTGGGTGAGGAACTGTTTTTT. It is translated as CASSLGEELFF. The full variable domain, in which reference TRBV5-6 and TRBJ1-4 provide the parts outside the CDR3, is DAGVTQSPTHLIKTRGQQVTLRCSPKSGHDTVSWYQQALGQGPQFIFQYYEEEERQRGNFPDRFSGHQFPNYSSELNVNALLLGDSALYLCASSLGEELFFGSGTQLSVL.